What follows are 6 T cell receptor beta chains derived from one specimen sequenced in a study of blood T cell repertoires in COVID-19. Libraries were prepared by immunoSEQ multiplex PCR; TCRdb keeps only in-frame clonotypes and omits some of them. This sample has about 220,000 clones; roughly 86% occur once, and the top ten carry 2% to 3%. Sequencing used PBMCs or T cells enriched from blood (not recorded which). The source of these receptors is a woman between 25 and 40 years old with acute COVID-19.

This clone was observed a handful of times. V and J are TRBV25-1 and TRBJ2-7; no clear D gene. Germline CDR1 reads MGHDK; CDR2 reads SYGVNS. CDR3 length: 13 amino acids. Trimming cost V 3 bases and J 1 base, with 7 bases left between them. CDR3: CASSDSGSYEQYF. Here the CDR3 DNA reads TGTGCCAGCAGTGATTCAGGATCCTACGAGCAGTACTTC.

The rearrangement links TRBV5-1 to TRBJ2-5; D is possibly TRBD2 (5 bases). CDR3 length equals 16 residues. V was cut by 0 bases and J by 5 bases, with 17 bases left in between. The germline gives CDR1 SGHRS, CDR2 YFSETQ. The CDR3 region is CASSLVVEVGRETQYF. Here the CDR3 DNA reads TGCGCCAGCAGCTTGGTGGTGGAGGTGGGAAGGGAGACCCAGTACTTC.

The sample holds many counts of this clone. The J gene is TRBJ1-6, the V gene TRBV12-5; TRBD1 matches 9 bases. The CDR3 extends over 13 amino acids. After removal of 6 bases from V and 11 bases from J, the junction contained 5 bases not matched to a gene. Germline V gives CDR1 LGHNT, CDR2 FRNRAP. The CDR3 reads CASGGTGSPPLHF. CDR3 DNA: TGTGCTAGTGGGGGGACAGGGTCTCCACCCCTCCACTTT.

This chain joins TRBV5-5 and TRBJ2-7, with TRBD1 matching 8 bases. V shed 0 bases, J shed 3 bases, and the junction held 5 bases outside the gene matches. Per germline, CDR1 SGHKS and CDR2 YYEKEE (reference sequence). The CDR3 extends over 15 amino acids. The DNA of the CDR3 is TGTGCCAGCAGCTTGGTAACGACAGGGGACTACGAGCAGTACTTC. Translation gives CASSLVTTGDYEQYF.

The chain joins TRBV2 to TRBJ1-1; possibly TRBD1 for D (5 bases). Trimming cost V 5 bases and J 0 bases, with 10 bases left between them. Germline V gene lookup returns CDR1 SNHLY and CDR2 FYNNEI. The CDR3 has 14 residues. The CDR3 region has the DNA TGTGCCAGCAGTCGGGGGAACATGAACACTGAAGCTTTCTTT. Translation gives CASSRGNMNTEAFF.

J is TRBJ2-2 and V is TRBV19, with 10 positions matching TRBD1. The CDR3 consists of 15 residues. Germline V gene lookup returns CDR1 LNHDA and CDR2 SQIVND (reference sequence). With 4 bases clipped from V and 9 bases from J, the junction kept 8 bases outside the gene matches. The CDR3 region is CASSTTTGGQRELFF. DNA for the CDR3: TGTGCCAGTAGTACCACGACAGGGGGCCAACGGGAGCTGTTTTTT. The whole variable domain, filled in from reference TRBV19 and TRBJ2-2, reads DGGITQSPKYLFRKEGQNVTLSCEQNLNHDAMYWYRQDPGQGLRLIYYSQIVNDFQKGDIAEGYSVSREKKESFPLTVTSAQKNPTAFYLCASSTTTGGQRELFFGEGSRLTVL.